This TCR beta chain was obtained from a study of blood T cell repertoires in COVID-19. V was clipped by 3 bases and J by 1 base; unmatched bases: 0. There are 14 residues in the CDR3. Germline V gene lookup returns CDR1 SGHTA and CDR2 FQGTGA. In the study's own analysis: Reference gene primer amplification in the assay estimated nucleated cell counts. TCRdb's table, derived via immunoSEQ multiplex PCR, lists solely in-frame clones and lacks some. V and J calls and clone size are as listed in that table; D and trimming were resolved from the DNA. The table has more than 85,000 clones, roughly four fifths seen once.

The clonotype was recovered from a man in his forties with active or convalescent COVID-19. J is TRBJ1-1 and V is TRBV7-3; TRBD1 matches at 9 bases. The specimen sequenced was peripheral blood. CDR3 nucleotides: TGTGCCAGCAGCTTGGACAGGGGGAACACTGAAGCTTTCTTT. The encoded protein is CASSLDRGNTEAFF.